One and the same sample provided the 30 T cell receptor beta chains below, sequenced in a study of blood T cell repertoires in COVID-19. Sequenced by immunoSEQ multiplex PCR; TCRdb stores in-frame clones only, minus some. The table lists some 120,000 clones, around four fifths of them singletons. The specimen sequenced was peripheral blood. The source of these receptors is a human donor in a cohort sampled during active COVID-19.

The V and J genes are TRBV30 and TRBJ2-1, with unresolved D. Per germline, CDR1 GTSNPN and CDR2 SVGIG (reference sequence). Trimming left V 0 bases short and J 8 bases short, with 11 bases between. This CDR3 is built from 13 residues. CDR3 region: CAWSVLEYYEQFF. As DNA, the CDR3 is TGTGCCTGGAGTGTACTTGAGTACTATGAGCAGTTCTTC. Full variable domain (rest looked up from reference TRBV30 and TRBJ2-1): SQTIHQWPATLVQPVGSPLSLECTVEGTSNPNLYWYRQAAGRGLQLLFYSVGIGQISSEVPQNLSASRPQDRQFILSSKKLLLSDSGFYLCAWSVLEYYEQFFGPGTRLTVL.

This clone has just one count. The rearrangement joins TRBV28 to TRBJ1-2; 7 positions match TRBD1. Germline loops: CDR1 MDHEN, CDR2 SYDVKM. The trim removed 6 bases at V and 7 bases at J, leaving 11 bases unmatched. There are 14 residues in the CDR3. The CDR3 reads CASSGDRAVAGYTF. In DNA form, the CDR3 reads TGTGCCAGCAGCGGAGACAGGGCTGTAGCTGGCTACACCTTC.

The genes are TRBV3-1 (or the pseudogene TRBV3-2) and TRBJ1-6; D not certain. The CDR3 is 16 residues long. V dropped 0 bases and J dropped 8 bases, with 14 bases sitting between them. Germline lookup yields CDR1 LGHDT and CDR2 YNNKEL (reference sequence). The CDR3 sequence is CASSQEAGYSDSPLHF. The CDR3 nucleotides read TGTGCCAGCAGCCAAGAGGCGGGGTATAGCGATTCACCCCTCCACTTT.

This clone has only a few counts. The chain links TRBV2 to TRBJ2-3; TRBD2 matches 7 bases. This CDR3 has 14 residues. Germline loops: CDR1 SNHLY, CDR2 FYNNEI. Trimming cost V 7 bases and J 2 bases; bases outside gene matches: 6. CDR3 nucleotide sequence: TGTGCCAGCATAGCGGGCCTAACCACAGATACGCAGTATTTT. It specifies CASIAGLTTDTQYF.

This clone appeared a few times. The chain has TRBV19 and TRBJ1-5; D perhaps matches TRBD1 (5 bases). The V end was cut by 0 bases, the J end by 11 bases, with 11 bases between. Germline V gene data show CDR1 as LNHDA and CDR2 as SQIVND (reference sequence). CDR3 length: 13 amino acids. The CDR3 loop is CASSIERGWAQHF. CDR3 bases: TGTGCCAGTAGTATAGAACGGGGGTGGGCCCAGCATTTT.

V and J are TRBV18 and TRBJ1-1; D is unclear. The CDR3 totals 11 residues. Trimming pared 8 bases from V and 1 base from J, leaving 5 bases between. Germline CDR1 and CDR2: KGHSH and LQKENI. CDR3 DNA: TGTGCCAGCACGGGGAACACTGAAGCTTTCTTT. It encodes CASTGNTEAFF.

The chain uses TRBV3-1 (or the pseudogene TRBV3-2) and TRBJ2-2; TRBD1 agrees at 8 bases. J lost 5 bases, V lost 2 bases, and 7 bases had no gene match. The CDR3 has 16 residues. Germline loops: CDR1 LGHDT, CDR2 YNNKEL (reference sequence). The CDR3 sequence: CASSQWTGSRTGELFF. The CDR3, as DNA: TGTGCCAGCAGCCAATGGACAGGGTCGAGGACCGGGGAGCTGTTTTTT.

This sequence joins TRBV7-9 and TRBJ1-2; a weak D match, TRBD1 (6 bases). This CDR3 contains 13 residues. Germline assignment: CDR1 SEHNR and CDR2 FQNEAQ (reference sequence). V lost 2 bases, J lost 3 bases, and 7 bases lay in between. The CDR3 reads CASSLRTDYGYTF. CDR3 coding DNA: TGTGCCAGCAGCTTACGGACAGACTATGGCTACACCTTC. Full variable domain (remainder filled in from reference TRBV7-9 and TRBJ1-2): DTGVSQNPRHKITKRGQNVTFRCDPISEHNRLYWYRQTLGQGPEFLTYFQNEAQLEKSRLLSDRFSAERPKGSFSTLEIQRTEQGDSAMYLCASSLRTDYGYTFGSGTRLTVV.

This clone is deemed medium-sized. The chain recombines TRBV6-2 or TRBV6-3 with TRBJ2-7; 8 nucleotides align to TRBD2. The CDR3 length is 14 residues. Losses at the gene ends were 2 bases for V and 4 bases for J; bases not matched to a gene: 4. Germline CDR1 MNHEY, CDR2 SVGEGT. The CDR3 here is CASSYRVAGYEQYF. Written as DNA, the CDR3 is TGTGCCAGCAGTTACCGGGTAGCGGGATACGAGCAGTACTTC.

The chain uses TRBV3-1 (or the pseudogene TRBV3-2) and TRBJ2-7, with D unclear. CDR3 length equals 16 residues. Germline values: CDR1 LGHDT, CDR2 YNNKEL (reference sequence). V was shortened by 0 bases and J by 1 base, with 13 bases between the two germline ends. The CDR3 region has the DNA TGTGCCAGCAGCCAAGATCTGTCGGAGCCATCCTACGAGCAGTACTTC. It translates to CASSQDLSEPSYEQYF.

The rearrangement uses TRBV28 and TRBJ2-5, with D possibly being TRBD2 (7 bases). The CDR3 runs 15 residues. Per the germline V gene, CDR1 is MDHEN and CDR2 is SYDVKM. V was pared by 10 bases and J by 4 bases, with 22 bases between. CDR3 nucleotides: TGTGCCATCCTTGAGAACGGGGGCGGGAGAGAGACCCAGTACTTC. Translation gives CAILENGGGRETQYF.

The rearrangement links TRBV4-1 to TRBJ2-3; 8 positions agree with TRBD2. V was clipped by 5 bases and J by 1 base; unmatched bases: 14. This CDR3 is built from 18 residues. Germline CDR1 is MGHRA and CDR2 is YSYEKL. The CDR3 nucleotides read TGCGCCAGCAGCTTAAAGCCGGGGGGGAGGGATGGCACAGATACGCAGTATTTT. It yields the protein CASSLKPGGRDGTDTQYF.

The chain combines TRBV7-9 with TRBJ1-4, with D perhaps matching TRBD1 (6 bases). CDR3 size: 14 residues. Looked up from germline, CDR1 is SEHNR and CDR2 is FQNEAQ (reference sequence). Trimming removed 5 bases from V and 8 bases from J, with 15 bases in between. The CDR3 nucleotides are TGTGCCAGCAGCCTAACAGGGAATGAGGAAAAACTGTTTTTT. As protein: CASSLTGNEEKLFF.

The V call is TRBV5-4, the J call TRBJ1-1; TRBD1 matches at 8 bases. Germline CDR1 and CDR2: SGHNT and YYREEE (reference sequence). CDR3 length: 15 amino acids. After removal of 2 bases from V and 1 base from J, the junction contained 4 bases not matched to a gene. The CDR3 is CASSLRTGKNTEAFF. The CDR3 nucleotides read TGTGCCAGCAGCTTAAGGACAGGGAAGAACACTGAAGCTTTCTTT.

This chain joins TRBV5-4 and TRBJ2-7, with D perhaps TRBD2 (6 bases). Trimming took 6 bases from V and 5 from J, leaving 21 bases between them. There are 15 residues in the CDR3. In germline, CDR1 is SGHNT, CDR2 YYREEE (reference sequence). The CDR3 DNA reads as TGTGCCAGCACCCCCGCAGGAGGGGCGCGAGACGAGCAGTACTTC. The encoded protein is CASTPAGGARDEQYF.

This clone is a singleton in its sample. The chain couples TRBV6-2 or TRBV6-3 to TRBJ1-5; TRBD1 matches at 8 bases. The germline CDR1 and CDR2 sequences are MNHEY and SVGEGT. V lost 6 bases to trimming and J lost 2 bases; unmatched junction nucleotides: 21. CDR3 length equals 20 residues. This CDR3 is CASSGKGGRGLRRGNQPQHF. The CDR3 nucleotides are TGTGCCAGCAGCGGGAAGGGGGGCAGGGGGCTCCGACGTGGCAATCAGCCCCAGCATTTT.

CDR3 sequence (DNA): TGTGCCAGCAGTTTACTGCGGGGCCTCGGGACTGAAGCTTTCTTT. It encodes CASSLLRGLGTEAFF. The gene calls are TRBV27 and TRBJ1-1; perhaps TRBD1 as D (5 bases). The V gene's germline CDR1 is MNHEY and CDR2 SMNVEV (reference sequence). V gave up 2 bases and J gave up 5 bases, with 15 bases separating them. The CDR3 is 15 residues long.

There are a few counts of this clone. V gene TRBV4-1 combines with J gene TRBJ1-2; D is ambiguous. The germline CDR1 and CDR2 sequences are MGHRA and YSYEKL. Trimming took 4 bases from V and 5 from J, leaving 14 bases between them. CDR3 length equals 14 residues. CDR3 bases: TGCGCCAGCAGCCTCGGACTGTTCGGTTATGGCTACACCTTC. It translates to CASSLGLFGYGYTF.

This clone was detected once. CDR3 in DNA: TGCGCCAGCAGCGACGGACTAGCGGGAGCTACCCGCGCAGATACGCAGTATTTT. It translates to CASSDGLAGATRADTQYF. This rearrangement joins TRBV5-1 to TRBJ2-3, with 13 bases matching TRBD2. Germline CDR1 and CDR2: SGHRS and YFSETQ. V gave up 4 bases and J gave up 4 bases; unmatched junction bases: 12. The CDR3 spans 18 residues. The full variable domain, with the rest looked up from reference TRBV5-1 and TRBJ2-3, is KAGVTQTPRYLIKTRGQQVTLSCSPISGHRSVSWYQQTPGQGLQFLFEYFSETQRNKGNFPGRFSGRQFSNSRSEMNVSTLELGDSALYLCASSDGLAGATRADTQYFGPGTRLTVL.

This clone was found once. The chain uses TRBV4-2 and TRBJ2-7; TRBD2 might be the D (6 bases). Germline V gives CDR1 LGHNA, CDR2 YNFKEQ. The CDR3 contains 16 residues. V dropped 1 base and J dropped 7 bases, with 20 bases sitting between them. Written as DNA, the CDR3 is TGTGCCAGCAGCCAAGGCGGGCAGGAGGGCGTGTTTGAGCAGTACTTC. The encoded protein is CASSQGGQEGVFEQYF.

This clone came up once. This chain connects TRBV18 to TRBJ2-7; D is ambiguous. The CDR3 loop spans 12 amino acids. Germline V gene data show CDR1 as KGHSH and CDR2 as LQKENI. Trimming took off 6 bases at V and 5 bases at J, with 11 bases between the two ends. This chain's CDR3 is CASSPRLDEQYF. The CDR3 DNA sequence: TGTGCCAGCTCCCCAAGACTCGACGAGCAGTACTTC.

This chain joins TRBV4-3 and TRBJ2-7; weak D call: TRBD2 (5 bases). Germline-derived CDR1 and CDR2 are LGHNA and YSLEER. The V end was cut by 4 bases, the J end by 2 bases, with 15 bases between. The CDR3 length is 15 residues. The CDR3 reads CASSLQHSATYEQYF. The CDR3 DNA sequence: TGCGCCAGCAGCCTTCAACATAGCGCGACCTACGAGCAGTACTTC.

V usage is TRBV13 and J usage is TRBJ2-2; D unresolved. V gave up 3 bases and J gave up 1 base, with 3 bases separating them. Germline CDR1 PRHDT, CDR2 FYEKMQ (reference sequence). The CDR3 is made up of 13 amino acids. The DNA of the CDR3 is TGTGCCAGCAGCTTCCTGAACACCGGGGAGCTGTTTTTT. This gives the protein CASSFLNTGELFF.

The CDR3: CASSQPHRQGVTEAFF. CDR3 in DNA: TGTGCCAGCAGTCAGCCCCACAGACAGGGGGTTACTGAAGCTTTCTTT. The rearrangement joins TRBV6-2 or TRBV6-3 to TRBJ1-1, with 9 bases lining up with TRBD1. With 5 bases clipped from V and 5 bases from J, the junction kept 12 bases outside the gene matches. Germline-derived CDR1 and CDR2 are MNHEY and SVGEGT. This CDR3 comprises 16 residues.

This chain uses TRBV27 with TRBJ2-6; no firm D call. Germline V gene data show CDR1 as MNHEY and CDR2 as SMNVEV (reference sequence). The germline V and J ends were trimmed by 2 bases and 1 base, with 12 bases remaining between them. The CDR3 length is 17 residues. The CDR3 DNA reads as TGTGCCAGCAGTTTAGGGCAGCTTATTTCTGGGGCCAACGTCCTGACTTTC. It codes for CASSLGQLISGANVLTF.

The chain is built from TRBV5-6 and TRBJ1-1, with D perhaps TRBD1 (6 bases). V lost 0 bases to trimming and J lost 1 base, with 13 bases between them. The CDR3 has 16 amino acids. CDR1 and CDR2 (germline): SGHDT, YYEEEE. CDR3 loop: CASSLAYQGSNTEAFF. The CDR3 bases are TGTGCCAGCAGCTTGGCCTATCAGGGGTCGAACACTGAAGCTTTCTTT. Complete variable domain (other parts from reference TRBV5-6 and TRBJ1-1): DAGVTQSPTHLIKTRGQQVTLRCSPKSGHDTVSWYQQALGQGPQFIFQYYEEEERQRGNFPDRFSGHQFPNYSSELNVNALLLGDSALYLCASSLAYQGSNTEAFFGQGTRLTVV.

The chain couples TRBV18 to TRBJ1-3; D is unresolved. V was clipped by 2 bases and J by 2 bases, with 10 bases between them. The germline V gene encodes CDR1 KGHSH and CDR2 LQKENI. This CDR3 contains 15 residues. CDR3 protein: CASSPASVTGNTIYF. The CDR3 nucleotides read TGTGCCAGCTCACCAGCGTCCGTAACTGGAAACACCATATATTTT. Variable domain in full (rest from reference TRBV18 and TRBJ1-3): NAGVMQNPRHLVRRRGQEARLRCSPMKGHSHVYWYRQLPEEGLKFMVYLQKENIIDESGMPKERFSAEFPKEGPSILRIQQVVRGDSAAYFCASSPASVTGNTIYFGEGSWLTVV.

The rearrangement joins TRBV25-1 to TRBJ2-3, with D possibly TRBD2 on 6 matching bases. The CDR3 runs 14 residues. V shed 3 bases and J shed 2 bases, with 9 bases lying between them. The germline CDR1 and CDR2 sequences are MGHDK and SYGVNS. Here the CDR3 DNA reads TGTGCCAGCAGTGATGGAGGGAACACAGATACGCAGTATTTT. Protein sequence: CASSDGGNTDTQYF. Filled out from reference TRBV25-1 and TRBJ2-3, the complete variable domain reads EADIYQTPRYLVIGTGKKITLECSQTMGHDKMYWYQQDPGMELHLIHYSYGVNSTEKGDLSSESTVSRIRTEHFPLTLESARPSHTSQYLCASSDGGNTDTQYFGPGTRLTVL.

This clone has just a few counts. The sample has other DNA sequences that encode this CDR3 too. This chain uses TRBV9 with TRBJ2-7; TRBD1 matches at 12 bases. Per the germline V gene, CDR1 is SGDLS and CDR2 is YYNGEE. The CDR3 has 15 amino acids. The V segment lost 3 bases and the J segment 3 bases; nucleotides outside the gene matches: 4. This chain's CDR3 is CASSAGTGGFYEQYF. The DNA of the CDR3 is TGTGCCAGCAGCGCCGGGACAGGGGGCTTCTACGAGCAGTACTTC. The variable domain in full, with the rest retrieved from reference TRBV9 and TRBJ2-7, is DSGVTQTPKHLITATGQRVTLRCSPRSGDLSVYWYQQSLDQGLQFLIQYYNGEERAKGNILERFSAQQFPDLHSELNLSSLELGDSALYFCASSAGTGGFYEQYFGPGTRLTVT.

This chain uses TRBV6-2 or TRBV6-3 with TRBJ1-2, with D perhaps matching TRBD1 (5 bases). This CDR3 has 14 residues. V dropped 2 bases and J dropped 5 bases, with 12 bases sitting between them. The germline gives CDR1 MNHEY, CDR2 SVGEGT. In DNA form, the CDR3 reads TGTGCCAGCAGTTACGGGGGGAACTGGTATGGCTACACCTTC. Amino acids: CASSYGGNWYGYTF.